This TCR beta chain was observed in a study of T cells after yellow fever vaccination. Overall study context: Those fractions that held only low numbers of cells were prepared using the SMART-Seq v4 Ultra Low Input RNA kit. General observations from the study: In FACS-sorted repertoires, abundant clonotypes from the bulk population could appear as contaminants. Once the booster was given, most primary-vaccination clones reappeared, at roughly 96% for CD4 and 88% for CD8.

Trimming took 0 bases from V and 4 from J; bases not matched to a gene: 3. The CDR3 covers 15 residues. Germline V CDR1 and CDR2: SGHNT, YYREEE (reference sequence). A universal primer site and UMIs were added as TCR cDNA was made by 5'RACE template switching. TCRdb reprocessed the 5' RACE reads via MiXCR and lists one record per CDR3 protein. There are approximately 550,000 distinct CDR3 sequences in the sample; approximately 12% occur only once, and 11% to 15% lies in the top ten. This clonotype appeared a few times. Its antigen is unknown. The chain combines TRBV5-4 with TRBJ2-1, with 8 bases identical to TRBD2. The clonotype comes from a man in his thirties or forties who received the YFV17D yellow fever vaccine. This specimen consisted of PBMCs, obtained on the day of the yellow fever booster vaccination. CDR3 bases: TGTGCCAGCAGCTTGGGAGCGGGAGAGTACAATGAGCAGTTCTTC. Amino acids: CASSLGAGEYNEQFF.